This T cell receptor (beta chain) was sequenced in a study of shared clonotypes between healthy human individuals. Study overall: CD4 naive and memory got three plates each, CD8 naive two, CD8 memory one.

The naive CD8 population came from CD45RO-negative cells selected for CCR7, without terminally differentiated effector memory CD45RA+ cells. Each of the donors was a healthy adult who was HIV-negative and had not had a recent acute infection or vaccination. Study processing details: Filtering of immunoSEQ junctional sequences could not match full-length read filtering. Clones were sequenced by immunoSEQ multiplex PCR, and TCRdb holds only the in-frame ones, with some missing. V and J calls and clone size are given by that table; D and trimming were obtained from the DNA. The sample holds approximately 840,000 clones, roughly 96% seen once. V dropped 2 bases and J dropped 1 base, with 6 bases sitting between them. CDR3 length: 13 amino acids. In germline, CDR1 is MDHEN, CDR2 SYDVKM.

Material for sequencing was naive CD8+ T cells sorted from blood. The TCR sequence derives from a man aged 25 to 40 in good health. J is TRBJ2-7 and V is TRBV28, with D unclear. CDR3 nucleotides: TGTGCCAGCAGTTTACAGATATCCTACGAGCAGTACTTC. Translated: CASSLQISYEQYF.